This T cell receptor (beta chain) was captured by sequencing in a study of cytomegalovirus exposure and HLA in healthy donors. Profiled with immunoSEQ multiplex PCR; TCRdb holds only in-frame clones, not every one. The data show 250,000 to 300,000 clones, nearly 90% seen once. This CDR3 comprises 17 residues. Germline-derived CDR1 and CDR2 are SGHDT and YYEEEE. V trimming: 4 bases; J trimming: 4 bases; junction bases outside the gene matches: 9. The chain couples TRBV5-6 to TRBJ2-3, with 13 positions matching TRBD2. The receptor was derived from a woman under 30 in good health and CMV-seronegative. Sequencing input: PBMCs. CDR3 bases: TGTGCCAGCAGCCAACGCTGGACTAGCGGGGGAGCAGATACGCAGTATTTT. It translates to CASSQRWTSGGADTQYF. Variable domain in full (rest from reference TRBV5-6 and TRBJ2-3): DAGVTQSPTHLIKTRGQQVTLRCSPKSGHDTVSWYQQALGQGPQFIFQYYEEEERQRGNFPDRFSGHQFPNYSSELNVNALLLGDSALYLCASSQRWTSGGADTQYFGPGTRLTVL.